The rows below give T cell receptor beta chains drawn from one sample of a study of cytomegalovirus exposure and HLA in healthy donors. TCRdb's table, derived via immunoSEQ multiplex PCR, lists solely in-frame clones and lacks some. In the table there are about 120,000 clones, roughly a sixth of which are singletons. Sequencing input: PBMCs. These TCRs come from a female donor in good health and CMV-seropositive. Both conserved end residues are part of each CDR3. The order of the fields is J gene, D gene, CDR3 length, clone size, V gene, CDR3 protein, CDR3 DNA. D genes are given only for firm matches. Rows may omit the clone size; those that give it use once, few, many or a size class.

J: TRBJ2-5; D: TRBD2; length: 14; size: NA; V: TRBV18; CDR3: CASSLRTSGETQYF; DNA: TGTGCCAGCTCACTCCGGACTAGTGGTGAGACCCAGTACTTC
J: TRBJ1-2; D: TRBD1; length: 17; size: NA; V: TRBV10-1; CDR3: CASSESMGTGDNYGYTF; DNA: TGCGCCAGCAGTGAGTCGATGGGGACAGGGGATAACTATGGCTACACCTTC
J: TRBJ2-7; D: NA; length: 18; size: NA; V: TRBV13; CDR3: CASSWILDFLADFHEQYF; DNA: TGTGCCAGCAGCTGGATTTTGGACTTCCTAGCAGATTTCCACGAGCAGTACTTC
J: TRBJ1-5; D: NA; length: 17; size: NA; V: TRBV28; CDR3: CASSSSRRDYSNQPQHF; DNA: TGTGCCAGCAGCAGCTCTAGACGGGATTATAGCAATCAGCCCCAGCATTTT
J: TRBJ2-1; D: NA; length: 16; size: NA; V: TRBV10-1; CDR3: CASSMVAASSYNEQFF; DNA: TGCGCCAGCAGCATGGTAGCTGCTAGCTCCTACAATGAGCAGTTCTTC
J: TRBJ2-7; D: TRBD2; length: 16; size: NA; V: TRBV5-1; CDR3: CASSRGTSGSGYEQYF; DNA: TGCGCCAGCAGCCGCGGGACTAGCGGGAGTGGTTACGAGCAGTACTTC
J: TRBJ2-7; D: NA; length: 14; size: NA; V: TRBV6-6; CDR3: CASSPGRGAYEQYF; DNA: TGTGCCAGCAGCCCTGGACGGGGGGCGTACGAGCAGTACTTC
J: TRBJ2-7; D: TRBD1; length: 13; size: few; V: TRBV7-9; CDR3: CALDPGGSYEQYF; DNA: TGTGCCCTTGATCCAGGGGGCTCCTACGAGCAGTACTTC
J: TRBJ2-6; D: NA; length: 18; size: few; V: TRBV30; CDR3: CAWSPLSFGGSGANVLTF; DNA: TGTGCCTGGAGTCCACTATCGTTCGGAGGCTCTGGGGCCAACGTCCTGACTTTC
J: TRBJ2-2; D: TRBD2; length: 16; size: few; V: TRBV7-2; CDR3: CASSLTSGRVPGELFF; DNA: TGTGCCAGCAGCTTGACTAGCGGGAGGGTACCCGGGGAGCTGTTTTTT
J: TRBJ2-5; D: TRBD2; length: 17; size: NA; V: TRBV7-6; CDR3: CASSFVSVGLGGETQYF; DNA: TGTGCCAGCAGCTTCGTAAGCGTCGGACTAGGAGGGGAGACCCAGTACTTC
J: TRBJ2-7; D: NA; length: 13; size: few; V: TRBV6-1; CDR3: CASGTGTPYEQYF; DNA: TGTGCCAGCGGTACAGGCACACCCTACGAGCAGTACTTC
J: TRBJ2-5; D: NA; length: 13; size: few; V: TRBV29-1; CDR3: CSVQRRGTETQYF; DNA: TGCAGCGTGCAACGACGGGGTACAGAGACCCAGTACTTC
J: TRBJ2-3; D: NA; length: 14; size: NA; V: TRBV5-6; CDR3: CASSLAEAEATQYF; DNA: TGTGCCAGCAGCTTGGCGGAGGCGGAAGCTACGCAGTATTTT
J: TRBJ1-2; D: NA; length: 13; size: NA; V: TRBV7-3; CDR3: CASSLSGEYGYTF; DNA: TGTGCCAGCAGCTTAAGTGGGGAGTATGGCTACACCTTC
J: TRBJ2-5; D: TRBD2; length: 14; size: NA; V: TRBV4-3; CDR3: CASSPRGEGETQYF; DNA: TGCGCCAGCAGCCCGCGGGGGGAGGGAGAGACCCAGTACTTC
J: TRBJ1-2; D: TRBD1; length: 15; size: few; V: TRBV29-1; CDR3: CSVLKAGGSNYGYTF; DNA: TGCAGCGTCCTCAAAGCAGGGGGAAGTAACTATGGCTACACCTTC
J: TRBJ2-2; D: TRBD2; length: 17; size: NA; V: TRBV30; CDR3: CAWSVLGTSSNTGELFF; DNA: TGTGCCTGGAGTGTACTGGGGACTAGCTCGAACACCGGGGAGCTGTTTTTT
J: TRBJ2-7; D: NA; length: 13; size: NA; V: TRBV29-1; CDR3: CSVETYLGYEQYF; DNA: TGCAGCGTTGAAACATACCTAGGCTACGAGCAGTACTTC
J: TRBJ2-1; D: TRBD2; length: 17; size: NA; V: TRBV5-4; CDR3: CASRDGTSGREYNEQFF; DNA: TGTGCCAGCAGAGACGGGACTAGCGGGAGGGAGTACAATGAGCAGTTCTTC
J: TRBJ2-1; D: NA; length: 15; size: NA; V: TRBV4-2; CDR3: CASSHAGDRYNEQFF; DNA: TGTGCCAGCAGCCATGCGGGGGACAGGTACAATGAGCAGTTCTTC
J: TRBJ1-5; D: NA; length: 14; size: few; V: TRBV27; CDR3: CASSLSLGNQPQHF; DNA: TGTGCCAGCAGCCTATCGTTAGGCAATCAGCCCCAGCATTTT
J: TRBJ2-1; D: TRBD2; length: 19; size: few; V: TRBV27; CDR3: CASTSIPGTSGRDYNEQFF; DNA: TGTGCCAGCACATCGATCCCCGGGACTAGCGGGAGAGATTACAATGAGCAGTTCTTC
J: TRBJ2-7; D: TRBD1; length: 15; size: NA; V: TRBV5-1; CDR3: CASSLGTGGAGEQYF; DNA: TGCGCCAGCAGCTTGGGGACAGGGGGCGCGGGCGAGCAGTACTTC
J: TRBJ2-3; D: TRBD2; length: 16; size: few; V: TRBV5-1; CDR3: CASRSGLAGDTDTQYF; DNA: TGCGCCAGCAGGTCGGGACTAGCGGGAGACACAGATACGCAGTATTTT
J: TRBJ2-7; D: TRBD2; length: 14; size: NA; V: TRBV7-9; CDR3: CASSPSGNYYEQYF; DNA: TGTGCCAGCAGCCCTAGCGGGAACTACTACGAGCAGTACTTC
J: TRBJ1-2; D: NA; length: 13; size: few; V: TRBV30; CDR3: CAWSEQNFYGYTF; DNA: TGTGCCTGGAGTGAACAGAATTTCTATGGCTACACCTTC
J: TRBJ1-5; D: TRBD1; length: 15; size: few; V: TRBV18; CDR3: CASSLTGDDNQPQHF; DNA: TGTGCCAGCTCACTGACAGGGGACGACAATCAGCCCCAGCATTTT
J: TRBJ1-5; D: TRBD1; length: 15; size: NA; V: TRBV7-8; CDR3: CASSLVRTGAQPQHF; DNA: TGTGCCAGCAGCTTAGTAAGGACAGGGGCTCAGCCCCAGCATTTT
J: TRBJ2-1; D: TRBD1; length: 13; size: NA; V: TRBV6-1; CDR3: CASNNKQGFEQFF; DNA: TGTGCCAGCAACAACAAACAGGGGTTTGAGCAGTTCTTC
J: TRBJ1-1; D: NA; length: 13; size: few; V: TRBV7-9; CDR3: CASSLSENTEAFF; DNA: TGTGCCAGCAGCTTATCAGAGAACACTGAAGCTTTCTTT
J: TRBJ1-5; D: TRBD1; length: 15; size: few; V: TRBV6-1; CDR3: CASSGTGVGNQPQHF; DNA: TGTGCCAGCAGTGGCACAGGGGTGGGCAATCAGCCCCAGCATTTT
J: TRBJ1-5; D: TRBD1; length: 15; size: NA; V: TRBV28; CDR3: CASSARGQGNQPQHF; DNA: TGTGCCAGCAGTGCGCGGGGACAGGGGAATCAGCCCCAGCATTTT
J: TRBJ1-2; D: NA; length: 15; size: few; V: TRBV30; CDR3: CAWTAGNGPNYGYTF; DNA: TGTGCCTGGACCGCAGGGAACGGTCCTAACTATGGCTACACCTTC
J: TRBJ2-7; D: TRBD1; length: 13; size: few; V: TRBV6-6; CDR3: CATTTWAGGEQYF; DNA: TGTGCCACCACCACGTGGGCAGGGGGCGAGCAGTACTTC
J: TRBJ2-3; D: NA; length: 13; size: NA; V: TRBV5-1; CDR3: CASTLQGTDTQYF; DNA: TGCGCCAGCACCCTCCAGGGGACAGATACGCAGTATTTT
J: TRBJ1-3; D: TRBD1; length: 16; size: NA; V: TRBV5-4; CDR3: CASSVGTGSSGNTIYF; DNA: TGTGCCAGCAGCGTCGGGACAGGCAGTTCTGGAAACACCATATATTTT
J: TRBJ2-5; D: TRBD2; length: 14; size: few; V: TRBV15; CDR3: CATSREPSGETQYF; DNA: TGTGCCACCAGCAGAGAACCTAGCGGGGAGACCCAGTACTTC
J: TRBJ1-2; D: TRBD1; length: 14; size: few; V: TRBV29-1; CDR3: CSVVGDSENYGYTF; DNA: TGCAGCGTTGTAGGGGACAGCGAGAACTATGGCTACACCTTC